This T cell receptor (beta chain) was captured by sequencing in a study of CD8 T cells in ankylosing spondylitis. This clonotype has only a few counts. Its antigen remains unknown. Trimming took 6 bases from V and 1 from J, leaving 6 bases between them. The CDR3 consists of 11 residues. Germline V CDR1 and CDR2: DFQATT, SNEGSKA (reference sequence). Preparation of TCR beta libraries was done by quantitative 5'-RACE with molecular barcodes. TCRdb independently ran MiXCR on the 5' RACE reads; one entry per CDR3 protein. The repertoire includes 350,000 to 400,000 distinct CDR3 sequences, 20% of them detected once, and about 12% sits in the top ten. General study points: Those disease-linked clones were CD8+; they were also relatively rare in peripheral blood. What appeared characteristic of ankylosing spondylitis blood was a TCR beta motif of fewer than ten highly homologous variants.

The source material was blood, either unsorted or a sorted T cell fraction (not recorded which). V gene TRBV20-1 combines with J gene TRBJ1-1; unclear D gene. The origin of this receptor is a male donor with ankylosing spondylitis or in good health (not recorded which). The CDR3 DNA is TGCAGTGCGTCGAAGAACACTGAAGCTTTCTTT. As protein: CSASKNTEAFF.